This TCR beta chain was identified during a study of cytotoxic CD8 clonotypes in ibrutinib-treated CLL. V lost 4 bases, J lost 0 bases, and 14 bases lay in between. Germline CDR1 and CDR2: LGHNA and YSLEER. This CDR3 has 16 residues. Clones were read by immunoSEQ multiplex PCR, and TCRdb kept only the in-frame ones, dropping some. The sample has some 200,000 clones; approximately 68% are singletons. This receptor was taken from a human donor with chronic lymphocytic leukemia. The chain recombines TRBV4-3 with TRBJ2-3; D possibly uses TRBD1 or TRBD2 (6 bases each). Sample: PBMCs, taken after 24 months of ibrutinib treatment. CDR3 bases: TGCGCCAGCAGCCCGAGGGGGGCTGGAAGCACAGATACGCAGTATTTT. As protein: CASSPRGAGSTDTQYF.